This TCR beta chain was recovered during a study of cytomegalovirus exposure and HLA in healthy donors. General study findings and limits: Fewer N-insertions than the roughly 670-donor mean were reportedly shown by an Asian-associated ancestry cluster in a later analysis. When analyzed later, the rates of TCR association showed variation by HLA locus, with DRB1 the most and HLA-C the fewest.

As for this clone: Antigen specificity is unknown.

The primer mix had 60 Vbeta and 13 Jbeta primers. Sequenced by immunoSEQ multiplex PCR; TCRdb stores in-frame clones only, minus some. The sample contains over 150,000 clones, 70% to 80% of which appear only once. The donors (healthy individuals) were bone marrow donors. This sequence originates from a man younger than 40 in good health and CMV-seropositive. The source material was PBMCs.

CDR3: CASSSERGDRTDTQYF. In nucleotides, the CDR3 is TGTGCCAGTAGTTCGGAGCGGGGGGACCGCACAGATACGCAGTATTTT. The J gene is TRBJ2-3, the V gene TRBV19; 9 positions agree with TRBD2. Per the germline V gene, CDR1 is LNHDA and CDR2 is SQIVND (reference sequence). V lost 5 bases to trimming and J lost 1 base; unmatched junction nucleotides: 7. The CDR3 totals 16 residues.